This is a list of T cell receptor beta chains from one sample in a study of neurological immune-mediated disorders. TCRdb reprocessed the 5' RACE reads with MiXCR, giving one entry per CDR3 protein. Altogether around 70,000 distinct CDR3 sequences are present, around 3% being singletons, with the ten largest covering around 5.5%. Sequenced: PBMCs. The receptors originated from a woman between 45 and 65 years old with multiple sclerosis. CDR3s include the opening cysteine and the closing phenylalanine or tryptophan. The order of the fields is CDR3 protein, CDR3 DNA, J gene, D gene, V gene, clone size. The D gene is left open where the match is weak. Only some rows state a clone size, as once, few, many or a class for expanded clones.

cdr3_aa: CASSAANGRGDTQYF
cdr3_nt: TGCGCCAGCAGCGCCGCAAATGGCCGAGGAGATACGCAGTATTTT
j_call: TRBJ2-3
d_call: -
v_call: TRBV5-1
clone_size: many

cdr3_aa: CASSRTVSYTEAFF
cdr3_nt: TGCGCCAGCAGCCGGACAGTTAGTTACACTGAAGCTTTCTTT
j_call: TRBJ1-1
d_call: -
v_call: TRBV4-3
clone_size: many

cdr3_aa: CASSTGIQMGYEQYF
cdr3_nt: TGTGCCAGCAGCACCGGGATACAGATGGGATACGAGCAGTACTTC
j_call: TRBJ2-7
d_call: -
v_call: TRBV9
clone_size: many

cdr3_aa: CASRMSVANTGELFF
cdr3_nt: TGCGCCAGCAGAATGTCGGTCGCGAACACCGGGGAGCTGTTTTTT
j_call: TRBJ2-2
d_call: -
v_call: TRBV5-1
clone_size: many

cdr3_aa: CASSLDRTSDYGYTF
cdr3_nt: TGCGCCAGCAGCTTGGATCGGACATCGGACTATGGCTACACCTTC
j_call: TRBJ1-2
d_call: -
v_call: TRBV5-1
clone_size: many

cdr3_aa: CASSAGRDSVADTQYF
cdr3_nt: TGCGCCAGCAGCGCGGGACGGGACTCGGTCGCAGATACGCAGTATTTT
j_call: TRBJ2-3
d_call: -
v_call: TRBV5-1
clone_size: many

cdr3_aa: CASSQDAHGNGGAKDTQYF
cdr3_nt: TGTGCCAGCAGCCAAGACGCTCACGGGAACGGGGGGGCGAAAGATACGCAGTATTTT
j_call: TRBJ2-3
d_call: TRBD2
v_call: TRBV4-2
clone_size: many

cdr3_aa: CSAVRTSGGPQETQYF
cdr3_nt: TGCAGTGCGGTACGGACTAGCGGGGGGCCTCAAGAGACCCAGTACTTC
j_call: TRBJ2-5
d_call: TRBD2
v_call: TRBV20-1
clone_size: many

cdr3_aa: CASSQAGISYNEQFF
cdr3_nt: TGCGCCAGCAGCCAGGCAGGGATCTCCTACAATGAGCAGTTCTTC
j_call: TRBJ2-1
d_call: -
v_call: TRBV5-1
clone_size: -

cdr3_aa: CASSPPSGAGPYEQYF
cdr3_nt: TGTGCCAGCTCACCACCGAGTGGGGCAGGACCCTACGAGCAGTACTTC
j_call: TRBJ2-7
d_call: -
v_call: TRBV18
clone_size: many

cdr3_aa: CASTTGFGETQYF
cdr3_nt: TGTGCCAGCACAACAGGGTTTGGAGAGACCCAGTACTTC
j_call: TRBJ2-5
d_call: -
v_call: TRBV7-9
clone_size: few

cdr3_aa: CSTSPGTSTDTQYF
cdr3_nt: TGCAGTACCTCACCGGGGACTAGCACAGATACGCAGTATTTT
j_call: TRBJ2-3
d_call: -
v_call: TRBV20-1
clone_size: medium-sized

cdr3_aa: CASSQNFGLAYEQYF
cdr3_nt: TGCGCCAGCAGCCAAAATTTCGGACTAGCCTACGAGCAGTACTTC
j_call: TRBJ2-7
d_call: TRBD2
v_call: TRBV4-3
clone_size: -

cdr3_aa: CASSLHLPLYEQYF
cdr3_nt: TGTGCCAGCAGCTTACATTTACCCCTTTACGAGCAGTACTTC
j_call: TRBJ2-7
d_call: -
v_call: TRBV7-2
clone_size: many

cdr3_aa: CASSHVQGTGVGELFF
cdr3_nt: TGCGCCAGCAGCCATGTACAGGGGACAGGGGTCGGGGAGCTGTTTTTT
j_call: TRBJ2-2
d_call: TRBD1
v_call: TRBV4-3
clone_size: many

cdr3_aa: CASSSVTGASTEAFF
cdr3_nt: TGCGCCAGCAGCTCTGTTACAGGGGCCTCGACTGAAGCTTTCTTT
j_call: TRBJ1-1
d_call: TRBD1
v_call: TRBV5-1
clone_size: many

cdr3_aa: CASRGGTGGLRDTQYF
cdr3_nt: TGTGCCAGCCGCGGGGGGACAGGGGGCTTAAGGGATACGCAGTATTTT
j_call: TRBJ2-3
d_call: TRBD1
v_call: TRBV7-2
clone_size: many

cdr3_aa: CSAKLAGGISSEQFF
cdr3_nt: TGCAGTGCTAAACTAGCGGGAGGTATTTCCAGTGAGCAGTTCTTC
j_call: TRBJ2-1
d_call: TRBD2
v_call: TRBV20-1
clone_size: many

cdr3_aa: CASSQVISRGHEKLFF
cdr3_nt: TGTGCCAGCAGCCAAGTAATAAGCAGGGGGCATGAAAAACTGTTTTTT
j_call: TRBJ1-4
d_call: TRBD1
v_call: TRBV14
clone_size: many